Here is one T cell receptor (beta chain) with its context. The antigen is not known. This specimen comes from a study of shared clonotypes between healthy human individuals. Study observations and caveats: Only blood was sampled, and tissue TCR repertoires likely differ from blood ones.

This CDR3 region has 15 residues. V was clipped by 0 bases and J by 4 bases, with 12 bases between them. Germline CDR1 and CDR2: KGHSH and LQKENI. Profiling relied on immunoSEQ multiplex PCR, and the TCRdb table lists in-frame clones only, not all of them. This sample has about half a million clones, with over 70% found just once. This TCR was sampled from a woman aged 40 to 50 in good health. Some clones in this sample may be carry-over from other donors' samples. The V call is TRBV18, the J call TRBJ2-5; TRBD2 is a possible D gene (6 bases). Input material: PBMCs. The CDR3 sequence: CASSPPGGYGETQYF. CDR3 sequence (DNA): TGTGCCAGCTCACCACCGGGGGGTTACGGAGAGACCCAGTACTTC.